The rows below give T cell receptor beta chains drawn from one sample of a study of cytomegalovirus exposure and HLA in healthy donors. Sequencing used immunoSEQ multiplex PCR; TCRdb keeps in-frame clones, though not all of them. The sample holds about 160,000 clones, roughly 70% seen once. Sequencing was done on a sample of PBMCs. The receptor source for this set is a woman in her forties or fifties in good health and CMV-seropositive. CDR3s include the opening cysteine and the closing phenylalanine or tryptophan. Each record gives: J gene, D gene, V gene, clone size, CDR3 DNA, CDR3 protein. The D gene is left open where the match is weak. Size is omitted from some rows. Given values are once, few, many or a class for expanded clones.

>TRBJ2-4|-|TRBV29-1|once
TGCAGCGTTGAAGATACTAACATTCAGTACTTC
CSVEDTNIQYF
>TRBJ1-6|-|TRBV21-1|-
TGTGCCAGCAGCAAACATCTGGGGACAGGGGGAGTGTTGTCACCCCTCCACTTT
CASSKHLGTGGVLSPLHF
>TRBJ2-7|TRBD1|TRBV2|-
TGTGCCAGCAGTGAACAGGGGGTAGGCTACGAGCAGTACTTC
CASSEQGVGYEQYF
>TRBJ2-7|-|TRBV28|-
TGTGCCAGCAGTTCACCGACAGGAGGCACCTACGAGCAGTACTTC
CASSSPTGGTYEQYF
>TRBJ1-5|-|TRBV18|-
TGTGCCAGCTCACCTCTTAACAATCAGCCCCAGCATTTT
CASSPLNNQPQHF
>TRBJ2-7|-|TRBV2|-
TGTGCCAGCAGTGAACCGACACAGATATACGAGCAGTACTTC
CASSEPTQIYEQYF
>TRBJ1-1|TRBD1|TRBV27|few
TGTGCCAGCAGTTCTACAGGGGGTGAAGCTTTCTTT
CASSSTGGEAFF
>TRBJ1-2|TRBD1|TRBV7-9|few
TGTGCCAGCAGCTCCACAGGGGCCTACGGCTACACCTTC
CASSSTGAYGYTF
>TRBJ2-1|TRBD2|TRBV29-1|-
TGCAGCGTTGACGGGGGGGCTCTGGACAATGAGCAGTTCTTC
CSVDGGALDNEQFF
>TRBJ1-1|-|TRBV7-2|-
TGTGCCAGCAGCCGTCAGCAGGAAACCGAAGCTTTCTTT
CASSRQQETEAFF
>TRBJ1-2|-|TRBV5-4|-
TGTGCCAGCAGCTACGGGAGAACTAACTATGGCTACACCTTC
CASSYGRTNYGYTF
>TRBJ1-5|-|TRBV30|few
TGTGCCTGGGCAGGGAATGGTCAGCCCCAGCATTTT
CAWAGNGQPQHF
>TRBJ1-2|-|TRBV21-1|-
TGTGCCAGCAGCAAAGCACGGGTCGCACACTACACCTTC
CASSKARVAHYTF
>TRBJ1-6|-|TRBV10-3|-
TGTGCCATCAGTGTAAACAGTGATAATTCACCCCTCCACTTT
CAISVNSDNSPLHF
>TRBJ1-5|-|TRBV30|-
TGTGCCTGGAGCGAATGGGGGGAACAGCCCCAGCATTTT
CAWSEWGEQPQHF
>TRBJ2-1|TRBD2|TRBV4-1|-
TGCGCCAGCAGCCGGAGGACTAGCGGGGGACCCACCTCCTACAATGAGCAGTTCTTC
CASSRRTSGGPTSYNEQFF
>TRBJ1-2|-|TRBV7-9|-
TGTGCCAGCAGCTTAAGCCCATTCTATGGCTACACCTTC
CASSLSPFYGYTF
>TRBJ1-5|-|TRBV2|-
TGTGCCAGCAGTGGTTGGGAGGCTCAGCCCCAGCATTTT
CASSGWEAQPQHF
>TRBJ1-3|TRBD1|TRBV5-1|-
TGCGCCAGCAGCCTCGGACAGGAGACAGGGGCTAAGGGAAACACCATATATTTT
CASSLGQETGAKGNTIYF
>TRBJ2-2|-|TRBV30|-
TGTGCCTGGAGTGCCCTACTGAACACCGGGGAGCTGTTTTTT
CAWSALLNTGELFF
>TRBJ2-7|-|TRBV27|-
TGTGCCAGCGGTAACAGTTACGAGCAGTACTTC
CASGNSYEQYF
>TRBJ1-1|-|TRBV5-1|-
TGCGCCAGCAGCTTGGATGCGGGGATCGCTGAAGCTTTCTTT
CASSLDAGIAEAFF
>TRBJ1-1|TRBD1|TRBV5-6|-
TGTGCCAGCAGCTTGCCCGACAGGGGAATAGTAGGCACTGAAGCTTTCTTT
CASSLPDRGIVGTEAFF
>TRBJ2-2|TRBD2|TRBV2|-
TGTGCCAGCAGTGAGGGCGGGGGGCCTCGTACCGGGGAGCTGTTTTTT
CASSEGGGPRTGELFF
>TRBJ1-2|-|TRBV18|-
TGTGCCAGCTCACCACCGCACGGGGGTTTCGATGGCTACACCTTC
CASSPPHGGFDGYTF
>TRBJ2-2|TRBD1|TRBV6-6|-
TGTGCCAGCAGACAGGGGGATTGGACCGGGGAGCTGTTTTTT
CASRQGDWTGELFF
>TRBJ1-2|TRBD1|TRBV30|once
TGTGCCTGGAGTGTACAGGGGCGATGTAGCTACACCTTC
CAWSVQGRCSYTF
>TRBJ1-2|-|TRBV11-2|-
TGTGCCAGCAGCCCCTTTACGGGCAGGGATCCATATGGCTACACCTTC
CASSPFTGRDPYGYTF
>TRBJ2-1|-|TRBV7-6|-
TGTGCCAGCGGCCTACAGGGAACCTACAATGAGCAGTTCTTC
CASGLQGTYNEQFF
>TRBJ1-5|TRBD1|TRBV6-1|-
TGTGCCAACAGTGAAGCCTTTGAAACAGGGACAGGGCCCAATCAGCCCCAGCATTTT
CANSEAFETGTGPNQPQHF
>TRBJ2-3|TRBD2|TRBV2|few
TGTGCCAGCATTCGGCTAGCGGGGGTCGGGGCAGATACGCAGTATTTT
CASIRLAGVGADTQYF
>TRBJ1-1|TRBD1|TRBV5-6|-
TGTGCCAGCAGCTTGTTGGACAGGGGGGGCACTGAAGCTTTCTTT
CASSLLDRGGTEAFF
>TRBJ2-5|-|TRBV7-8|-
TGTGCCAGCAGCGCCGACAGACAGGAGACCCAGTACTTC
CASSADRQETQYF
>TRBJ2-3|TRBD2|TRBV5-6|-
TGTGCCAGCAGCTGGACGGGGGGACCGGCAGATACGCAGTATTTT
CASSWTGGPADTQYF
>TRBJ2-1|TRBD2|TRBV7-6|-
TGTGCCAGCAGCTTAGCGTGGCGGGGGGCCACCTATGAGCAGTTCTTC
CASSLAWRGATYEQFF
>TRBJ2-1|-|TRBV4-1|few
TGCGCCAGCAGCCGCGGGGACCGAGAGCAGTTCTTC
CASSRGDREQFF
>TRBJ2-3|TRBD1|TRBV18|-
TGTGCCAGCTCCCCGGGACAGGGGAACACAGATACGCAGTATTTT
CASSPGQGNTDTQYF
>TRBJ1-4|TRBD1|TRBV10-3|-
TGTGCCACAAGGACAGGGGACTTGAGTAATGAAAAACTGTTTTTT
CATRTGDLSNEKLFF
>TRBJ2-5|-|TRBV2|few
TGTGCCAGCAGTGAAGTCGAGGAGACCCAGTACTTC
CASSEVEETQYF
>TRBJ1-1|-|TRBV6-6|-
TGTGCCAGCAGTTATGGGGGCTCGCTCAAGGAAGCTTTCTTT
CASSYGGSLKEAFF
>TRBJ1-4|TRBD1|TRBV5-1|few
TGCGCCAGCAGCGCCCAGGGGGCACTTAATGAAAAACTGTTTTTT
CASSAQGALNEKLFF
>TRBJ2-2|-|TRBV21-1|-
TGTGCCAGCAGCAAAGCTGGGAGAGGCGGGGGGTGGCAGAACACCGGGGAGCTGTTTTTT
CASSKAGRGGGWQNTGELFF
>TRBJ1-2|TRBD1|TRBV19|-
TGTGCCAGTAGTATAGGCAGGGGGGACTATGGCTACACCTTC
CASSIGRGDYGYTF
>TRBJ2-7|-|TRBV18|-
TGTGCCAGCTCACCACCAACAGCTAAATACGAGCAGTACTTC
CASSPPTAKYEQYF
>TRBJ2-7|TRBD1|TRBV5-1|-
TGCGCCAGCAGCTCCGTGGGACAGGGAGACGAGCAGTACTTC
CASSSVGQGDEQYF
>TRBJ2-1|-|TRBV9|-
TGTGCCAGCAGCGGAGGTATTCGTGAGCAGTTCTTC
CASSGGIREQFF
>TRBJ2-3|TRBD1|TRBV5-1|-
TGCGCCAGCAGCCCTATGACAGGGGCTAGCACAGATACGCAGTATTTT
CASSPMTGASTDTQYF
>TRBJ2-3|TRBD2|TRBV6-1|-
TGTGCCAGCAGTGAAAATCTAGCGGGGGGTACAGATACGCAGTATTTT
CASSENLAGGTDTQYF
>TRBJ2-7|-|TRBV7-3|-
TGTGCCAGCAGCTTAAGCAGTCAGTCCGAGCAGTACTTC
CASSLSSQSEQYF
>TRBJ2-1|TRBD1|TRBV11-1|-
TGTGCCAGCAGCAGGGTGGGACAGGGGGCCGGTGAGCAGTTCTTC
CASSRVGQGAGEQFF
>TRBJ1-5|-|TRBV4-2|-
TGTGCCAGCAGCCAAGAGGCAAAGGCCGGGAATCAGCCCCAGCATTTT
CASSQEAKAGNQPQHF
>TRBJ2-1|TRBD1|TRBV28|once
TGTGCCAGCAGCTCCACCCGGGACAGTCAGTTCTTC
CASSSTRDSQFF
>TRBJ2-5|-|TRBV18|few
TGTGCCAGCTCACCCAGGGGTACGGAGACCCAGTACTTC
CASSPRGTETQYF
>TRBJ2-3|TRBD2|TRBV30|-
TGTGCCTGGAGACTAGCGGGGGGATTCGCAGGTACGCAGTATTTT
CAWRLAGGFAGTQYF